This note documents a single TCR beta chain sequence. Profiled with immunoSEQ multiplex PCR; TCRdb holds only in-frame clones, not every one. This sample carries 70,000 to 80,000 clones, around 94% of them seen once, and the ten largest clones take 0.5% to 0.65%. The entry originates in a study of T cell changes during pregnancy in multiple sclerosis. After removal of 3 bases from V and 9 bases from J, the junction contained 8 bases not matched to a gene. The CDR3 loop spans 15 amino acids. Germline V CDR1 and CDR2: SGHKS, YYEKEE (reference sequence). Material: peripheral blood, obtained in the third trimester of pregnancy. This TCR was sampled from a female donor with multiple sclerosis, enrolled in a pregnancy study. This chain connects TRBV5-5 to TRBJ1-6; TRBD1 agrees at 8 bases. CDR3 in amino acids: CASSSGQVALSPLHF. The CDR3 DNA sequence: TGTGCCAGCAGCTCGGGACAGGTCGCACTTTCACCCCTCCACTTT.